A selection of T cell receptor beta chains follows, all from one sample in a study of persistence of HIV-infected CD4 T cells. Clones were read by immunoSEQ multiplex PCR, and TCRdb kept only the in-frame ones, dropping some. The profile shows fewer than 40,000 clones, more than 75% of them singletons. Their antigens are not known. Specimen: CD4+ T cells sorted from PBMCs after roughly 18-hour stimulation, collected from a patient who received antiretroviral therapy. These receptors all come from an adult woman with HIV who was CMV-seropositive. CDR3s include the opening cysteine and the closing phenylalanine or tryptophan. Each record gives: clone size, V gene, J gene, D gene, CDR3 DNA, CDR3 protein. The D gene is left open where the match is weak. The size of a clone is reported for some rows only, either as once, few or many, or as a class for expanded clones.

size: -
V: TRBV6-5
J: TRBJ2-2
D: -
DNA: TGTGCCAGTTACAGGTTTTCCGGGGAGCTGTTTTTT
CDR3: CASYRFSGELFF

size: -
V: TRBV19
J: TRBJ2-5
D: TRBD2
DNA: TGTGCCAGTAGCGGGGGGTACCAAGAGACCCAGTACTTC
CDR3: CASSGGYQETQYF

size: -
V: TRBV19
J: TRBJ1-6
D: -
DNA: TGTGCCGCAGGGCGCCCCGACGTAAGGGGCTCACCCCTCCACTTT
CDR3: CAAGRPDVRGSPLHF

size: once
V: TRBV6-1
J: TRBJ1-5
D: -
DNA: TGTGCCAGCAGTGAAGTCCTCTTGGCGTGGAGCAATCAGCCCCAGCATTTT
CDR3: CASSEVLLAWSNQPQHF

size: -
V: TRBV2
J: TRBJ2-5
D: -
DNA: TGTGCCAGCTCGGGGACCCCACCGGGGACCCAGTACTTC
CDR3: CASSGTPPGTQYF

size: -
V: TRBV7-9
J: TRBJ1-1
D: -
DNA: TGTGCCAGCAGCCCCCAGTTCTCGACAGGCTACACTGAAGCTTTCTTT
CDR3: CASSPQFSTGYTEAFF

size: -
V: TRBV30
J: TRBJ2-5
D: TRBD2
DNA: TGTGCCTGGAATCCGCGGGGGGGCCGAGAGACCCAGTACTTC
CDR3: CAWNPRGGRETQYF

size: -
V: TRBV6-5
J: TRBJ2-7
D: TRBD1
DNA: TGTGCCAGCCGACTACAGGGGAAGAGCTCCTACGAGCAGTACTTC
CDR3: CASRLQGKSSYEQYF

size: once
V: TRBV5-1
J: TRBJ2-4
D: -
DNA: TGCGCCAGCAGCCGGGACTTGGACATTCAGTACTTC
CDR3: CASSRDLDIQYF

size: -
V: TRBV7-2
J: TRBJ2-1
D: TRBD2
DNA: TGTGCCAGCAGCCTAAAGGGCGGGGGGGCCTACAATGAGCAGTTCTTC
CDR3: CASSLKGGGAYNEQFF

size: -
V: TRBV6-5
J: TRBJ1-4
D: -
DNA: TGTGCCAGCAGTTTGGGGGACGCAACTAATGAAAAACTGTTTTTT
CDR3: CASSLGDATNEKLFF

size: -
V: TRBV2
J: TRBJ1-1
D: TRBD1
DNA: TGTGCCAGCAGTGGGGACAGGGGGTCCGCCATGAACACTGAAGCTTTCTTT
CDR3: CASSGDRGSAMNTEAFF

size: -
V: TRBV24-1
J: TRBJ2-3
D: TRBD2
DNA: TGTGCCACCAGTGACGTCGGGAGGGGCACAGATACGCAGTATTTT
CDR3: CATSDVGRGTDTQYF

size: -
V: TRBV4-3
J: TRBJ2-3
D: -
DNA: TGCGCCAGCAGCCCCAAACAGGGATCGGCAGATACGCAGTATTTT
CDR3: CASSPKQGSADTQYF

size: -
V: TRBV6-1
J: TRBJ1-2
D: -
DNA: TGTGCCAGCAGTGAAGCGCCGGGGGCAATTTATGGCTACACCTTC
CDR3: CASSEAPGAIYGYTF

size: few
V: TRBV5-1
J: TRBJ2-3
D: -
DNA: TGCGCCAGCAGCTTGCGACCAACCGTGGGCACAGATACGCAGTATTTT
CDR3: CASSLRPTVGTDTQYF

size: -
V: TRBV6-2/TRBV6-3
J: TRBJ1-1
D: TRBD1
DNA: TGTGCCAGCAGTAAGGGACAGGGGCCCTACACTGAAGCTTTCTTT
CDR3: CASSKGQGPYTEAFF

size: -
V: TRBV6-6
J: TRBJ1-4
D: TRBD1
DNA: TGTGCCAGCAGTTACGGGGGGGACAGGACGAATGAAAAACTGTTTTTT
CDR3: CASSYGGDRTNEKLFF

size: few
V: TRBV27
J: TRBJ2-3
D: TRBD2
DNA: TGTGCCAGCAGTTTTTATCCCGGGAGGGCCGATACGCAGTATTTT
CDR3: CASSFYPGRADTQYF

size: -
V: TRBV9
J: TRBJ2-1
D: TRBD2
DNA: TGTGCCAGCAGCGAAAGGGGACTAGCGGGGGGAAGCTCCTACAATGAGCAGTTCTTC
CDR3: CASSERGLAGGSSYNEQFF

size: -
V: TRBV4-1
J: TRBJ2-3
D: -
DNA: TGCGCCAGCAGCCTCGAAAGGGGGACGACGTCAGATACGCAGTATTTT
CDR3: CASSLERGTTSDTQYF

size: once
V: TRBV27
J: TRBJ1-2
D: -
DNA: TGTGCCAGCAGTCGACAGTTCGTGGTTCGCGATGGCTACACCTTC
CDR3: CASSRQFVVRDGYTF

size: once
V: TRBV7-2
J: TRBJ2-7
D: -
DNA: TGTGCCAGCAGCTTAGGGGCCTCGAACTACGAGCAGTACTTC
CDR3: CASSLGASNYEQYF

size: -
V: TRBV20-1
J: TRBJ1-2
D: -
DNA: TGCAGTGCTAGTCCTCCACAGGGCGGAGGCAACTATGGCTACACCTTC
CDR3: CSASPPQGGGNYGYTF

size: -
V: TRBV6-1
J: TRBJ2-1
D: TRBD2
DNA: TGTGCCAGCAGTGAAGGGCTAATAGCGGGGGGAGACTATGAGCAGTTCTTC
CDR3: CASSEGLIAGGDYEQFF

size: -
V: TRBV24-1
J: TRBJ2-7
D: TRBD2
DNA: TGTGCCACCAAAGTTAAGCTAGCGGGATCCTACGAGCAGTACTTC
CDR3: CATKVKLAGSYEQYF

size: -
V: TRBV6-2/TRBV6-3
J: TRBJ1-2
D: -
DNA: TGTGCCAGCAGTTCGGACATGGGATCGGGCTACACCTTC
CDR3: CASSSDMGSGYTF

size: few
V: TRBV25-1
J: TRBJ1-1
D: TRBD1
DNA: TGTGCCAGCAGGGCTCCGGGACAGCACACTGAAGCTTTCTTT
CDR3: CASRAPGQHTEAFF

size: few
V: TRBV4-1
J: TRBJ1-5
D: TRBD1
DNA: TGCGCCAGCAGCAAACCGGGACAGGGGGTAAGTCAGCCCCAGCATTTT
CDR3: CASSKPGQGVSQPQHF

size: -
V: TRBV18
J: TRBJ2-2
D: -
DNA: TGTGCCAGCTCACTGAACACCGGGGAGCTGTTTTTT
CDR3: CASSLNTGELFF

size: -
V: TRBV2
J: TRBJ2-2
D: -
DNA: TGTGCCAGCCAACGACTCTCGGCCACCGGGGAGCTGTTTTTT
CDR3: CASQRLSATGELFF

size: -
V: TRBV10-3
J: TRBJ2-2
D: TRBD2
DNA: TGTGCCTCGGCGACTAGCGGGAACACCGGGGAGCTGTTTTTT
CDR3: CASATSGNTGELFF

size: -
V: TRBV28
J: TRBJ2-5
D: TRBD2
DNA: TGTGCCAGCAGTTCTCCGGGGGGTAGAGAGACCCAGTACTTC
CDR3: CASSSPGGRETQYF

size: -
V: TRBV5-6
J: TRBJ2-7
D: -
DNA: TGTGCCAGCAGTTCCTCCGGGGGCTACGAGCAGTACTTC
CDR3: CASSSSGGYEQYF

size: -
V: TRBV5-5
J: TRBJ2-1
D: TRBD1
DNA: TGTGCCAGCAGCTTAGCACCTCCGGGACAGGGTTTTGGACATGAGCAGTTCTTC
CDR3: CASSLAPPGQGFGHEQFF